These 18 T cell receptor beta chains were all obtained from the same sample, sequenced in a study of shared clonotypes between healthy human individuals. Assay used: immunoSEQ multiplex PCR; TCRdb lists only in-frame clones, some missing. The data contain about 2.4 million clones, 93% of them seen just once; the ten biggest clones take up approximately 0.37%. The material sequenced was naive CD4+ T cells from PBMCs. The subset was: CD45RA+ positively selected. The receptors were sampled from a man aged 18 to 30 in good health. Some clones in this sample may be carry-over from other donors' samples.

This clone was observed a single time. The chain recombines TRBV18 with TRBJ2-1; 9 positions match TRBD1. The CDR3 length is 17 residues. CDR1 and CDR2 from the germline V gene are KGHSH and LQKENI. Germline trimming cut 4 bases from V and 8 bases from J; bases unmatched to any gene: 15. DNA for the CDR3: TGTGCCAGCTCACTATTTACGGTACAGGGGGCAAGAGATGAGCAGTTCTTC. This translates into CASSLFTVQGARDEQFF.

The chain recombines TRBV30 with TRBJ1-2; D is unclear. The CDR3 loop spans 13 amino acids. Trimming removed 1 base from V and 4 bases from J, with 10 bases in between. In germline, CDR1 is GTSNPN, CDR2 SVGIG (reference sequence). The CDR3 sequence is CAWSEVQTYGYTF. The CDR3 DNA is TGTGCCTGGAGTGAGGTACAGACCTATGGCTACACCTTC.

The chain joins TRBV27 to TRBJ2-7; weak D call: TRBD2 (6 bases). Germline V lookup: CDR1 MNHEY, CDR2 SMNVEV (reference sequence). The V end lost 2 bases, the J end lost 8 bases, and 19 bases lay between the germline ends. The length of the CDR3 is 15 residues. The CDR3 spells CASSLAGIFPIKQYF. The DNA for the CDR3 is TGTGCCAGCAGTTTAGCGGGAATCTTCCCTATCAAGCAGTACTTC.

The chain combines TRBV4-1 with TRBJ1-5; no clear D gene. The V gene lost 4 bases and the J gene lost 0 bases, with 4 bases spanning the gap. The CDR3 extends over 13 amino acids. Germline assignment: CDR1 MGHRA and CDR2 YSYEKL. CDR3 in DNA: TGCGCCAGCAGCCTCAATAGCAATCAGCCCCAGCATTTT. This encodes CASSLNSNQPQHF.

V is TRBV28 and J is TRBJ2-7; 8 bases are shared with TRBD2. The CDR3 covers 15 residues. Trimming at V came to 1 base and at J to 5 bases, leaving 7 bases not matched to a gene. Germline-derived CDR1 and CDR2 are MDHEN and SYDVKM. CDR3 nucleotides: TGTGCCAGCAGTTTATACGCGGGGGGCGAGAACGAGCAGTACTTC. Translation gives CASSLYAGGENEQYF.

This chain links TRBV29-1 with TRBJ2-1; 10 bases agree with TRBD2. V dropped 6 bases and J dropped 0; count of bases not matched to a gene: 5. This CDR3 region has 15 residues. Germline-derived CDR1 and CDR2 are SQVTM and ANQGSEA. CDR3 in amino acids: CSVTSGAGSYNEQFF. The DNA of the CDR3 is TGCAGCGTCACTAGCGGGGCGGGCTCCTACAATGAGCAGTTCTTC.

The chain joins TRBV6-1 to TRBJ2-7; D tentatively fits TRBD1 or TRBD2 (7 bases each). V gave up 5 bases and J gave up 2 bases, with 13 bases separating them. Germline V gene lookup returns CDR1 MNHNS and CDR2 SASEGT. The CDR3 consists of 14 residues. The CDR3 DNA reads TGTGCCAGCAGTCTCAGCGGGACAGCCTACGAGCAGTACTTC. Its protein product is CASSLSGTAYEQYF.

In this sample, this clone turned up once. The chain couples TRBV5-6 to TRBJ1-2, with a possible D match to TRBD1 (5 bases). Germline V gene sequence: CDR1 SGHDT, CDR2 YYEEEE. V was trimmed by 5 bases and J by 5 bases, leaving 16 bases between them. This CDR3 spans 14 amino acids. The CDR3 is CASRGERRGYGYTF. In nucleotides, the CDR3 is TGTGCCAGCAGAGGGGAGCGACGGGGGTATGGCTACACCTTC. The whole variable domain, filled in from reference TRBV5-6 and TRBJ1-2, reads DAGVTQSPTHLIKTRGQQVTLRCSPKSGHDTVSWYQQALGQGPQFIFQYYEEEERQRGNFPDRFSGHQFPNYSSELNVNALLLGDSALYLCASRGERRGYGYTFGSGTRLTVV.

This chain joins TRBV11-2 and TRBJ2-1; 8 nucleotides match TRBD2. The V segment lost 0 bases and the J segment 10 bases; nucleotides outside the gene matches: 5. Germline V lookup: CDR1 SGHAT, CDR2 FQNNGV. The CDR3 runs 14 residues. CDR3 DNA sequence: TGTGCCAGCAGCTTAGAGGGACTAGGTTTAGAGCAGTTCTTC. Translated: CASSLEGLGLEQFF.

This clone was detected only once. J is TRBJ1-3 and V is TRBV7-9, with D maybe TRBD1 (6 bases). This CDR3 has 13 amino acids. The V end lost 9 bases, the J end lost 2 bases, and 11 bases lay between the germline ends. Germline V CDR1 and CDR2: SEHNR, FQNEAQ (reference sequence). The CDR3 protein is CASEGEPGNTIYF. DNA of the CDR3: TGTGCCAGTGAGGGGGAGCCTGGAAACACCATATATTTT.

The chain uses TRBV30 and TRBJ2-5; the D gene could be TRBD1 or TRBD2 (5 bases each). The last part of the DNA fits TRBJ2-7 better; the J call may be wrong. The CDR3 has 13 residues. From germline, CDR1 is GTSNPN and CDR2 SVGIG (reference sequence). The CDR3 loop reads CAASRVRRGEQYF. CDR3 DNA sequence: TGTGCCGCCTCGCGGGTTAGAAGGGGCGAGCAGTACTTC.

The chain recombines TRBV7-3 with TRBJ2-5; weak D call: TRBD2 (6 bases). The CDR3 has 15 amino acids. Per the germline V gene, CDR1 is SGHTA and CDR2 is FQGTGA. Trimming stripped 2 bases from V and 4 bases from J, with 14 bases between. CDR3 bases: TGTGCCAGCAGCTTATTCGGCGGGGCAGGAGAGACCCAGTACTTC. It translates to CASSLFGGAGETQYF.

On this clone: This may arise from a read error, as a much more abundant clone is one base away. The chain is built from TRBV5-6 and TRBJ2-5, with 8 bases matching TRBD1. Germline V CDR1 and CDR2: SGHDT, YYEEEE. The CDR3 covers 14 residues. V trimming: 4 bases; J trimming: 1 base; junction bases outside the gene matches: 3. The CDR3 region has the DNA TGTGCCAGCAGCATTGGACAGGGCCAAGAGACCCAGTACTTC. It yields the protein CASSIGQGQETQYF.

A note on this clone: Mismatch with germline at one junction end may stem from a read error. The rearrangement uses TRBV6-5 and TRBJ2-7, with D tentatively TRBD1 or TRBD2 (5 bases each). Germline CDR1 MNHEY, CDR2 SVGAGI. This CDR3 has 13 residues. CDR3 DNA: TGTGCCAGCAGGAGTGGGACCCAATGGATTCTACACTTC. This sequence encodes CASRSGTQWILHF.

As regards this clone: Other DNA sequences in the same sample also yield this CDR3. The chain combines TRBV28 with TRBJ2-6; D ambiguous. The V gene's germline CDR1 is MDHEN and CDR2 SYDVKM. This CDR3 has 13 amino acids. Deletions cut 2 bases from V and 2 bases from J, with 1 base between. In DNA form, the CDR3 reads TGTGCCAGCAGTTTAGCTGGGGCCAACGTCCTGACTTTC. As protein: CASSLAGANVLTF.

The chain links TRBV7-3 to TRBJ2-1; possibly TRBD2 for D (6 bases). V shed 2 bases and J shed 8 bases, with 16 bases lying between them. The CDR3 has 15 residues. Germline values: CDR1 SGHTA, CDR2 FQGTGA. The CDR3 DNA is TGTGCCAGCAGCTTAGGGGGAGGAGTTCCGGATGAGCAGTTCTTC. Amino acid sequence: CASSLGGGVPDEQFF. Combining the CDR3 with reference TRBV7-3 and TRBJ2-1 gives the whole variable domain GAGVSQTPSNKVTEKGKYVELRCDPISGHTALYWYRQSLGQGPEFLIYFQGTGAADDSGLPNDRFFAVRPEGSVSTLKIQRTERGDSAVYLCASSLGGGVPDEQFFGPGTRLTVL.

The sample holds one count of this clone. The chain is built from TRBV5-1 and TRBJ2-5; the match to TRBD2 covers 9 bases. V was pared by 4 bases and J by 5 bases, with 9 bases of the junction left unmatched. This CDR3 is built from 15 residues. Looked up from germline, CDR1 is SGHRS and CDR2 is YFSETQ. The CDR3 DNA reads TGCGCCAGCAGCCCGGGGACTAGCACATTGGAGACCCAGTACTTC. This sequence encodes CASSPGTSTLETQYF.

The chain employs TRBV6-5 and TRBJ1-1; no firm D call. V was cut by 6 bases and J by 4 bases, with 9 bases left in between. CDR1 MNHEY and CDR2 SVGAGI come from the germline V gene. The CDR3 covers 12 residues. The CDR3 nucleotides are TGTGCCAGCAGGGGCCTCGGCACTGAAGCTTTCTTT. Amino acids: CASRGLGTEAFF.